These 30 T cell receptor beta chains originate from one sample sequenced in a study of CD8 T cells in ankylosing spondylitis. A single record per CDR3 protein comes from TCRdb applying MiXCR to the 5' RACE reads. Among about 150,000 distinct CDR3 sequences listed, under 55% were seen once. Sequencing was performed on synovial fluid, either unsorted or a sorted T cell fraction (not recorded which). Receptor source: a male donor with ankylosing spondylitis.

This rearrangement joins TRBV11-1 to TRBJ2-2; maybe TRBD1 (5 bases). CDR1 and CDR2 from the germline V gene are SGHAT and FQDESV (reference sequence). V dropped 3 bases and J dropped 6 bases, with 11 bases sitting between them. The CDR3 runs to 14 residues. The CDR3, as DNA: TGTGCCAGCAGCTTTCGACAGCTCGCCGGGGAGCTGTTTTTT. Protein product: CASSFRQLAGELFF.

The CDR3 is CASSLAAGGGMNTEAFF. The CDR3 DNA reads TGTGCCAGCAGCTTAGCTGCCGGTGGGGGCATGAACACTGAAGCTTTCTTT. The gene calls are TRBV7-8 and TRBJ1-1; a possible D gene is TRBD1 (6 bases). Between the trimmed V and J ends, which lost 0 bases and 0 bases, there was a span of 14 bases. The CDR3 has 17 amino acids. The germline V gene has CDR1 SGHVS and CDR2 FQNEAQ.

This sequence joins TRBV15 and TRBJ2-1, with D possibly matching TRBD2 (6 bases). Trimming pared 3 bases from V and 0 bases from J, leaving 21 bases between. Germline values: CDR1 LNHNV, CDR2 YYDKDF (reference sequence). CDR3 size: 19 residues. CDR3 amino acids: CATSSFPTGDPSSYNEQFF. DNA for the CDR3: TGTGCCACCAGCAGTTTCCCTACGGGAGATCCGAGCTCCTACAATGAGCAGTTCTTC. Full variable domain (outside the CDR3, taken from reference TRBV15 and TRBJ2-1): DAMVIQNPRYQVTQFGKPVTLSCSQTLNHNVMYWYQQKSSQAPKLLFHYYDKDFNNEADTPDNFQSRRPNTSFCFLDIRSPGLGDTAMYLCATSSFPTGDPSSYNEQFFGPGTRLTVL.

The chain employs TRBV6-1 and TRBJ2-7; D is perhaps TRBD2 (5 bases). The length of the CDR3 is 17 residues. Trimming took 5 bases from V and 1 from J, leaving 21 bases between them. In germline, CDR1 is MNHNS, CDR2 SASEGT. The CDR3 coding sequence is TGTGCCAGCAGTCCCACTGTTGGAGGTCCCCAGTCCTACGAGCAGTACTTC. This codes for CASSPTVGGPQSYEQYF.

J is TRBJ1-5 and V is TRBV12-3 or TRBV12-4, with a tentative D call TRBD1 (6 bases). This CDR3 has 16 residues. V lost 4 bases to trimming and J lost 0 bases, with 13 bases between them. The CDR3 nucleotides are TGTGCCAGCAGTTGGGGGCGGACCCGTAGCAATCAGCCCCAGCATTTT. Encoded protein: CASSWGRTRSNQPQHF.

This clonotype has only a few counts. V is TRBV12-3 or TRBV12-4 and J is TRBJ1-1; 10 bases fit TRBD1. CDR3 length: 14 residues. V was pared by 7 bases and J by 5 bases, with 7 bases of the junction left unmatched. The CDR3 spells CASTLTGGYTEAFF. CDR3 coding DNA: TGTGCCAGCACCCTGACAGGGGGCTATACTGAAGCTTTCTTT.

The rearrangement uses TRBV18 and TRBJ1-5, with D perhaps TRBD1 (6 bases). The CDR3 extends over 15 amino acids. CDR1 and CDR2 (germline): KGHSH, LQKENI. Deletions cut 2 bases from V and 7 bases from J, with 15 bases between. The CDR3: CASSPDEGGWQPQHF. The CDR3 DNA is TGTGCCAGCTCACCAGATGAAGGGGGTTGGCAGCCCCAGCATTTT.

The CDR3 coding sequence is TGTGCCAGCAGTTTAAGACAGGGGGAAATATCACCCCTCCACTTT. Its protein is CASSLRQGEISPLHF. This rearrangement joins TRBV12-3 or TRBV12-4 to TRBJ1-6, with TRBD1 identical over 9 bases. This CDR3 has 15 amino acids. The trim removed 2 bases at V and 10 bases at J, leaving 6 bases unmatched.

The rearrangement joins TRBV4-3 to TRBJ2-7; possible D gene TRBD1, 5 bases. Per germline, CDR1 LGHNA and CDR2 YSLEER. V was cut by 1 base and J by 2 bases, with 12 bases left in between. This CDR3 comprises 15 residues. CDR3 DNA: TGCGCCAGCAGCCAAGCCCAGGGTGACCCCTACGAGCAGTACTTC. Its translation: CASSQAQGDPYEQYF.

There are a few counts of this clonotype. The V and J genes are TRBV7-2 and TRBJ2-2; D possibly uses TRBD1 or TRBD2 (5 bases each). CDR1 and CDR2 (germline): SGHTA, FQGNSA. The CDR3 has 16 amino acids. The V end lost 3 bases, the J end lost 5 bases, and 16 bases lay between the germline ends. The CDR3 coding sequence is TGTGCCAGCAGCTTTAACCCGGGGCTTTATACCGGGGAGCTGTTTTTT. Its translation is CASSFNPGLYTGELFF.

The CDR3: CASSPRQGIPLSGYTF. As DNA, the CDR3 is TGTGCCAGCAGTCCCCGACAGGGGATTCCGCTCAGTGGCTACACCTTC. V usage is TRBV28 and J usage is TRBJ1-2, with 8 nucleotides matching TRBD1. Germline V gives CDR1 MDHEN, CDR2 SYDVKM. This CDR3 contains 16 residues. V was clipped by 5 bases and J by 7 bases; unmatched bases: 15.

This chain connects TRBV30 to TRBJ2-7, with unresolved D. This CDR3 is 14 amino acids long. Germline V gene sequence: CDR1 GTSNPN, CDR2 SVGIG (reference sequence). The V and J ends lost 0 bases and 5 bases respectively, with 14 bases between them. CDR3 residues: CAWSVWALPNEQYF. The CDR3 DNA reads as TGTGCCTGGAGTGTGTGGGCTCTACCTAACGAGCAGTACTTC.

This chain links TRBV9 with TRBJ2-7; 8 bases are a match to TRBD2. The CDR3 has 22 amino acids. Trimming took 1 base from V and 0 from J; bases not matched to a gene: 24. Looked up from germline, CDR1 is SGDLS and CDR2 is YYNGEE. CDR3 DNA: TGTGCCAGCAGCGTATGGCCAGACACGTCCGCTAGCGGGCCGAAAAGCTCCTACGAGCAGTACTTC. Its protein product is CASSVWPDTSASGPKSSYEQYF. Complete variable domain (other parts from reference TRBV9 and TRBJ2-7): DSGVTQTPKHLITATGQRVTLRCSPRSGDLSVYWYQQSLDQGLQFLIQYYNGEERAKGNILERFSAQQFPDLHSELNLSSLELGDSALYFCASSVWPDTSASGPKSSYEQYFGPGTRLTVT.

The chain has TRBV20-1 and TRBJ2-7, with 9 bases fitting TRBD2. The V and J ends lost 3 bases and 2 bases, in that order; junction bases with no gene match: 8. CDR1 is DFQATT and CDR2 is SNEGSKA in the germline V gene (reference sequence). The CDR3 sequence is 15 residues long. The CDR3 region has the DNA TGCAGTGCTAGGGGAACCGGGACTAGCCCCTACGAGCAGTACTTC. It translates to CSARGTGTSPYEQYF.

This clonotype was recorded many times. V usage is TRBV28 and J usage is TRBJ2-1; a possible D gene is TRBD2 (5 bases). There are 13 residues in the CDR3. In germline, CDR1 is MDHEN, CDR2 SYDVKM. The V gene lost 7 bases and the J gene lost 6 bases, with 13 bases spanning the gap. This CDR3 reads CASNPTSSNEQFF. DNA for the CDR3: TGTGCCAGCAACCCTACTAGTTCCAATGAGCAGTTCTTC.

The V and J genes are TRBV6-2 or TRBV6-3 and TRBJ1-2; D may be TRBD1 (5 bases). The V and J ends lost 0 bases and 4 bases respectively, with 18 bases between them. The CDR3 runs 17 residues. CDR1 is MNHEY and CDR2 is SVGEGT in the germline V gene. The chain's CDR3 is CASSYSGDGASTYGYTF. CDR3 DNA: TGTGCCAGCAGTTACTCCGGGGACGGGGCTTCGACCTATGGCTACACCTTC.

This clonotype turned up a few times. V gene TRBV4-1 combines with J gene TRBJ2-7; no definite D call. V was cut by 0 bases and J by 6 bases, with 6 bases left in between. CDR1 is MGHRA and CDR2 is YSYEKL in the germline V gene. This CDR3 has 12 residues. The CDR3 DNA reads as TGCGCCAGCAGCCAAGAGATCGGCGAGCAGTACTTC. This encodes CASSQEIGEQYF.

This clonotype was recorded a few times. DNA of the CDR3: TGTGCCACCAGCAGGGATAGCGGGACTATCAATGAGCAGTTCTTC. It is translated as CATSRDSGTINEQFF. V is TRBV15 and J is TRBJ2-1; TRBD2 agrees at 8 bases. There are 15 residues in the CDR3. With 3 bases clipped from V and 6 bases from J, the junction kept 7 bases outside the gene matches. The germline gives CDR1 LNHNV, CDR2 YYDKDF (reference sequence).

J is TRBJ2-7 and V is TRBV12-3 or TRBV12-4; 8 nucleotides agree with TRBD2. With 6 bases clipped from V and 3 bases from J, the junction kept 10 bases outside the gene matches. CDR3 length equals 15 residues. The DNA for the CDR3 is TGTGCCAGCAGCCGAGCGGGGGTGACTTTCTACGAGCAGTACTTC. Its translation: CASSRAGVTFYEQYF.

This clonotype was seen only a few times. The V gene is TRBV12-3 or TRBV12-4, the J gene TRBJ2-1, with D perhaps TRBD2 (5 bases). Trimming left V 4 bases short and J 6 bases short, with 13 bases between. This CDR3 spans 14 amino acids. Here the CDR3 DNA reads TGTGCCAGCAGTTCACCGGGGTTAATCAATGAGCAGTTCTTC. It encodes CASSSPGLINEQFF.

In its sample, this clonotype was seen once. The chain carries TRBV4-1 and TRBJ1-1, with D possibly TRBD1 on 5 matching bases. Germline V gene data show CDR1 as MGHRA and CDR2 as YSYEKL. V lost 6 bases and J lost 1, with 18 bases in between. CDR3 length: 16 residues. This CDR3 is CASRTRSGTANTEAFF. DNA for the CDR3: TGCGCCAGCAGAACCAGAAGCGGGACGGCGAACACTGAAGCTTTCTTT.

The sample holds one count of this clonotype. The chain is built from TRBV11-2 and TRBJ1-1; 9 positions match TRBD1. This CDR3 contains 17 residues. Germline V gives CDR1 SGHAT, CDR2 FQNNGV. After removal of 0 bases from V and 0 bases from J, the junction contained 5 bases not matched to a gene. CDR3 in DNA: TGTGCCAGCAGCTTAGATTCTAGGACAGGGGTGAACACTGAAGCTTTCTTT. Protein sequence: CASSLDSRTGVNTEAFF.

The chain has TRBV12-3 or TRBV12-4 and TRBJ1-3, with 7 bases fitting TRBD1. This CDR3 comprises 15 residues. V shed 5 bases and J 4 bases; nucleotides not matched to a gene: 8. CDR3 protein: CASSPTGFGGNTIYF. In DNA, the CDR3 is TGTGCCAGCAGTCCGACAGGGTTTGGGGGAAACACCATATATTTT.

The genes are TRBV5-1 and TRBJ2-2; 7 bases are shared with TRBD1. The CDR3 covers 14 residues. Germline CDR1 is SGHRS and CDR2 is YFSETQ. With V trimmed by 4 bases and J by 6 bases, 6 bases remained unmatched. Here the CDR3 reads CASSHRQGPGELFF. The CDR3 DNA is TGCGCCAGCAGCCACAGACAGGGCCCCGGGGAGCTGTTTTTT.

As concerns this clonotype: At one boundary the junction diverges from the germline segment, which might be a read error. The chain combines TRBV7-9 with TRBJ2-1; 10 nucleotides match TRBD1. CDR3 length: 15 residues. Germline V lookup: CDR1 SEHNR, CDR2 FQNEAQ (reference sequence). CDR3 bases: TGTGCCAGCAGCGGATCAGGCGCGGCTGGACAGGGGGTTGACTTC. It codes for CASSGSGAAGQGVDF. The full variable domain, with the rest looked up from reference TRBV7-9 and TRBJ2-1, is DTGVSQNPRHKITKRGQNVTFRCDPISEHNRLYWYRQTLGQGPEFLTYFQNEAQLEKSRLLSDRFSAERPKGSFSTLEIQRTEQGDSAMYLCASSGSGAAGQGVDFGPGTRLTVL.

The chain uses TRBV28 and TRBJ1-5, with D uncertain. The CDR3 totals 17 residues. Trimming took off 1 base at V and 5 bases at J, with 18 bases between the two ends. The germline gives CDR1 MDHEN, CDR2 SYDVKM. CDR3 in amino acids: CASSLYSGEEVYQPQHF. In nucleotides, the CDR3 is TGTGCCAGCAGTTTATATAGTGGGGAGGAGGTGTATCAGCCCCAGCATTTT.

The rearrangement links TRBV12-3 or TRBV12-4 to TRBJ2-3; 12 positions agree with TRBD2. This CDR3 spans 16 amino acids. The V segment lost 3 bases and the J segment 4 bases; nucleotides outside the gene matches: 5. The DNA of the CDR3 is TGTGCCAGCAGTTTGACTAGCGGGAGTATGCCAGATACGCAGTATTTT. Encoded protein: CASSLTSGSMPDTQYF.

The sample holds many counts of this clonotype. This chain connects TRBV9 to TRBJ2-2, with 9 bases lining up with TRBD1. This CDR3 spans 18 amino acids. CDR1 is SGDLS and CDR2 is YYNGEE in the germline V gene. The V segment lost 3 bases and the J segment 5 bases; nucleotides outside the gene matches: 14. This CDR3 reads CASSGGDRVRTLTGELFF. The CDR3 region has the DNA TGTGCCAGCAGCGGAGGGGACAGGGTACGAACATTGACCGGGGAGCTGTTTTTT.

The chain employs TRBV20-1 and TRBJ2-7; TRBD1 aligns across 8 bases. Germline V gene lookup returns CDR1 DFQATT and CDR2 SNEGSKA (reference sequence). The CDR3 is made up of 15 amino acids. The junction had 13 bases not matched to a gene; V was cut back by 6 bases and J by 3 bases. CDR3 amino acids: CSAPFNRGVIYEQYF. The CDR3 region has the DNA TGCAGTGCCCCGTTCAACAGGGGGGTGATCTACGAGCAGTACTTC.

The rearrangement links TRBV11-2 to TRBJ2-3; D gene uncertain. V was clipped by 5 bases and J by 4 bases, with 7 bases between them. Per germline, CDR1 SGHAT and CDR2 FQNNGV. CDR3 length equals 12 residues. As DNA, the CDR3 is TGTGCCAGCAGCCACGTCCCAGATACGCAGTATTTT. This translates into CASSHVPDTQYF.